Described below is a single T cell receptor beta chain sequence and its context. TCRdb re-derived calls from the RACE reads in MiXCR, one entry per CDR3 protein. This sample has over 85,000 distinct CDR3 sequences, with more than 10% found just once. These data belong to a study of human T cells and chemical hapten exposure. Stated time point: pre-sensitization, week 0. Treatment described: therapeutic diphenylcyclopropenone sensitization with weekly scalp DPC. The germline V gene has CDR1 SGHNT and CDR2 YYREEE (reference sequence). CDR3 length equals 15 residues. Trimming took off 0 bases at V and 0 bases at J, with 10 bases between the two ends.

The sequencing here drew on whole blood, taken in connection with sensitization to the hapten diphenylcyclopropenone (DPC). This sequence joins TRBV5-4 and TRBJ2-7; D gene unclear. This TCR was recovered from a woman aged 55-69 years with alopecia areata. Some clones in this sample may be carry-over from other donors' samples. The CDR3 DNA reads TGTGCCAGCAGCTTGGATGAGACGTACTCCTACGAGCAGTACTTC. Translating gives CASSLDETYSYEQYF.